These T cell receptor beta chains were read from a single sample in a study of TIL therapy for anti-PD-1-resistant metastatic lung cancer. Repertoires were generated with immunoSEQ multiplex PCR, while TCRdb's copy carries only in-frame clones and drops some. The data hold 16,000 or so clones, with 70% to 85% observed a single time. Specimen: blood, collected at baseline. The receptors were sampled from a person between 30 and 79 years old with non-small cell lung cancer. Each CDR3 is given with its conserved first and last residue. A D gene is named only where the DNA matches it firmly. Size tells how often a clone was seen (once, few, many) or the class of an expanded clone, and some rows leave it out.

d_call: NA; clone_size: NA; v_call: TRBV4-3; j_call: TRBJ2-2; cdr3_nt: TGCGCCAGCAGCCAAGACAACACCGGGGAGCTGTTTTTT; cdr3_aa: CASSQDNTGELFF
d_call: NA; clone_size: NA; v_call: TRBV4-3; j_call: TRBJ2-7; cdr3_nt: TGCGCCAGCAGCCAAGAATGGGACTACGAGCAGTACTTC; cdr3_aa: CASSQEWDYEQYF
d_call: TRBD1; clone_size: NA; v_call: TRBV9; j_call: TRBJ1-6; cdr3_nt: TGTGCCAGCAGCGTAGAAGGGGGACAGTATAATTCACCCCTCCACTTT; cdr3_aa: CASSVEGGQYNSPLHF
d_call: NA; clone_size: NA; v_call: TRBV15; j_call: TRBJ2-1; cdr3_nt: TGTGCCACCAGCAGAGAGTACAATGAGCAGTTCTTC; cdr3_aa: CATSREYNEQFF
d_call: NA; clone_size: NA; v_call: TRBV30; j_call: TRBJ1-1; cdr3_nt: TGTGCCACAGACCGGGGGCGGGGGAACACTGAAGCTTTCTTT; cdr3_aa: CATDRGRGNTEAFF
d_call: TRBD2; clone_size: NA; v_call: TRBV6-6; j_call: TRBJ2-1; cdr3_nt: TGTGCCAGCAGTTACGGGCCTAGCGGGGGGATCTTC; cdr3_aa: CASSYGPSGGIF
d_call: NA; clone_size: NA; v_call: TRBV10-3; j_call: TRBJ2-2; cdr3_nt: TGTGCCATCACGGGCTTACCGAACACCGGGGAGCTGTTTTTT; cdr3_aa: CAITGLPNTGELFF
d_call: NA; clone_size: NA; v_call: TRBV19; j_call: TRBJ2-5; cdr3_nt: TGTGCCAGTAGTATAACCCAGCAAGAGACCCAGTACTTC; cdr3_aa: CASSITQQETQYF
d_call: TRBD2; clone_size: NA; v_call: TRBV7-2; j_call: TRBJ2-7; cdr3_nt: TGTGCCAGCAGCCGGCTAGCGGGGGGGTACTACGAGCAGTACTTC; cdr3_aa: CASSRLAGGYYEQYF
d_call: TRBD1; clone_size: NA; v_call: TRBV5-1; j_call: TRBJ1-2; cdr3_nt: TGCGCCAGCAGTCCCACACAGACAGGGGGAACCTATGGCTACACCTTC; cdr3_aa: CASSPTQTGGTYGYTF
d_call: TRBD1; clone_size: NA; v_call: TRBV7-2; j_call: TRBJ2-3; cdr3_nt: TGTGCCAGCAGCTCGGACAGGGGGAGGGATACGCAGTATTTT; cdr3_aa: CASSSDRGRDTQYF
d_call: NA; clone_size: NA; v_call: TRBV10-3; j_call: TRBJ2-3; cdr3_nt: TGTGCCATCAGTGATCGCGGGGATACGCAGTATTTT; cdr3_aa: CAISDRGDTQYF
d_call: TRBD1; clone_size: NA; v_call: TRBV6-1; j_call: TRBJ2-7; cdr3_nt: TGTGCCAGCAGTCGACTGGGACAGGGTTCCTACGAGCAGTACTTC; cdr3_aa: CASSRLGQGSYEQYF
d_call: NA; clone_size: NA; v_call: TRBV27; j_call: TRBJ1-2; cdr3_nt: TGTGCCAGCAGTCCTTTAATGTCCAACTATGGCTACACCTTC; cdr3_aa: CASSPLMSNYGYTF
d_call: NA; clone_size: few; v_call: TRBV16; j_call: TRBJ2-2; cdr3_nt: TGTGCCAGCAGCCAATCGGCTCAGGCCACCGGGGAGCTGTTTTTT; cdr3_aa: CASSQSAQATGELFF
d_call: TRBD1; clone_size: once; v_call: TRBV29-1; j_call: TRBJ2-2; cdr3_nt: TGCAGCGGGGGGACAGGGGACGCGATGGCCGGGGAGCTGTTTTTT; cdr3_aa: CSGGTGDAMAGELFF
d_call: TRBD2; clone_size: NA; v_call: TRBV10-3; j_call: TRBJ2-3; cdr3_nt: TGTGCCATCAGTGAGCCCCCGGGGGGAACTAGCACAGATACGCAGTATTTT; cdr3_aa: CAISEPPGGTSTDTQYF
d_call: NA; clone_size: NA; v_call: TRBV5-1; j_call: TRBJ1-2; cdr3_nt: TGCGCCAGCAGCACCTTGACCGGGGCCGAGGGCTACACCTTC; cdr3_aa: CASSTLTGAEGYTF
d_call: TRBD2; clone_size: NA; v_call: TRBV5-1; j_call: TRBJ2-1; cdr3_nt: TGCGCCAGCAGCTTGGCCGGGAGGGGAAACAATGAGCAGTTCTTC; cdr3_aa: CASSLAGRGNNEQFF
d_call: NA; clone_size: NA; v_call: TRBV4-1; j_call: TRBJ1-4; cdr3_nt: TGCGCCAGCAGCCAAGCCGCAGGGGTCTTTTTTGAAAAACTGTTTTTT; cdr3_aa: CASSQAAGVFFEKLFF
d_call: NA; clone_size: NA; v_call: TRBV5-1; j_call: TRBJ2-5; cdr3_nt: TGCGCCAGCAGCTTGGGGGTTAGCAAGGTAGAGACCCAGTACTTC; cdr3_aa: CASSLGVSKVETQYF
d_call: NA; clone_size: NA; v_call: TRBV7-9; j_call: TRBJ1-3; cdr3_nt: TGTGCCAGCAGCTCACCGACAGGAACAATGAAACATATATATTTT; cdr3_aa: CASSSPTGTMKHIYF
d_call: NA; clone_size: NA; v_call: TRBV20-1; j_call: TRBJ1-6; cdr3_nt: TGCAGTGCTAGTAGCGGGCGCCTCCACTTT; cdr3_aa: CSASSGRLHF
d_call: TRBD2; clone_size: NA; v_call: TRBV10-1; j_call: TRBJ2-1; cdr3_nt: TGCGCCAGCAGTGGGATAGCGGGACTGGAGTTCTTC; cdr3_aa: CASSGIAGLEFF
d_call: TRBD1; clone_size: NA; v_call: TRBV5-1; j_call: TRBJ2-1; cdr3_nt: TGCGCCAGCAGCTTGGAGGGGGCAGGTAGTGGATACAATGAGCAGTTCTTC; cdr3_aa: CASSLEGAGSGYNEQFF
d_call: TRBD1; clone_size: once; v_call: TRBV5-4; j_call: TRBJ1-5; cdr3_nt: TGTGCCAGCAGCGTCGAGACAGGGGGCAATCAGCCCCAGCATTTT; cdr3_aa: CASSVETGGNQPQHF
d_call: TRBD2; clone_size: once; v_call: TRBV9; j_call: TRBJ2-2; cdr3_nt: TGTGCCAGCAGCGTCGAACCGGGACTAGCGACGAACACCGGGGAGCTGTTTTTT; cdr3_aa: CASSVEPGLATNTGELFF
d_call: NA; clone_size: NA; v_call: TRBV5-1; j_call: TRBJ1-2; cdr3_nt: TGCGCCAGCAGCTTGGAAGGGGTTGGCTACACCTTC; cdr3_aa: CASSLEGVGYTF
d_call: NA; clone_size: few; v_call: TRBV6-6; j_call: TRBJ2-1; cdr3_nt: TGTGCCAGCAGACTGGGAGAGAGTGCTGAGCAGTTCTTC; cdr3_aa: CASRLGESAEQFF
d_call: NA; clone_size: NA; v_call: TRBV29-1; j_call: TRBJ2-5; cdr3_nt: TGCAGCGTGGATATCGGGCAAGAGACCCAGTACTTC; cdr3_aa: CSVDIGQETQYF
d_call: NA; clone_size: NA; v_call: TRBV19; j_call: TRBJ2-7; cdr3_nt: TGTGCCAGTAGTTGGACAAATTCCTACGAGCAGTACTTC; cdr3_aa: CASSWTNSYEQYF
d_call: NA; clone_size: NA; v_call: TRBV27; j_call: TRBJ2-7; cdr3_nt: TGTGCCAGCAGTTTATCTGGACTAATCAGCTCCTACGAGCAGTACTTC; cdr3_aa: CASSLSGLISSYEQYF
d_call: NA; clone_size: once; v_call: TRBV5-1; j_call: TRBJ2-3; cdr3_nt: TGCGCCAGCAGCTTGTTAGGACGCTCAGGCTCAGATACGCAGTATTTT; cdr3_aa: CASSLLGRSGSDTQYF
d_call: TRBD1; clone_size: NA; v_call: TRBV5-4; j_call: TRBJ2-1; cdr3_nt: TGTGCCAGCACCTTGGGGGGTGGGACAGGGGACTACAATGAGCAGTTCTTC; cdr3_aa: CASTLGGGTGDYNEQFF
d_call: TRBD1; clone_size: NA; v_call: TRBV5-1; j_call: TRBJ2-3; cdr3_nt: TGCGCCAGCAGCCCCGGGACAGGGTATACGCAGTATTTT; cdr3_aa: CASSPGTGYTQYF
d_call: NA; clone_size: NA; v_call: TRBV7-9; j_call: TRBJ1-6; cdr3_nt: TGTGCCAGCAGCTTAGGCAGGGATGATTCACCCCTCCACTTT; cdr3_aa: CASSLGRDDSPLHF
d_call: NA; clone_size: NA; v_call: TRBV13; j_call: TRBJ2-7; cdr3_nt: TGTGCCAGCAACCTCCCCCCGTCCGAGCAGTACTTC; cdr3_aa: CASNLPPSEQYF